This T cell receptor beta chain was documented in a study of siplizumab effects on memory and regulatory T cells. Study outcomes and limitations: Suppression by proliferating Tregs derived from siplizumab cultures was not verified. The majority of clones, roughly 75-95% of proliferating CD4+ or CD8+ clones, lacked an assignable naive or memory phenotype. Poor capture below about 10^-5 frequency left most alloreactive clones unmapped to unstimulated subsets. Memory T cells appeared less diverse than naive cells, which seemed to contribute substantially to alloresponse.

For this clone: Its target is not known.

Clones were sequenced by immunoSEQ multiplex PCR, and TCRdb holds only the in-frame ones, with some missing. The sample gives roughly 120,000 clones, roughly 94% of which show up once; 1.5% to 2% is in the top ten. This CDR3 has 13 residues. V was shortened by 5 bases and J by 0 bases, with 8 bases between the two germline ends. CDR1 is MNHEY, CDR2 SVGAGI, per germline. This chain uses TRBV6-5 with TRBJ2-7; D not certain. The clonotype comes from a human donor in good health. The sequenced sample consisted of non-Treg CD4+ T cells sorted from blood. As DNA, the CDR3 is TGTGCCAGCAGTCTAGGGCCCTCCTACGAGCAGTACTTC. Translating it yields CASSLGPSYEQYF.